The T cell receptor (beta chain) under discussion was sequenced for a study of blood T cell repertoires in COVID-19. Study overall: From the United States, Italy and Spain came samples of acute and convalescent COVID-19. PBMCs, B-cell-depleted T cells, or T cells provided the cDNA or gDNA that made up the material.

Method: immunoSEQ multiplex PCR; TCRdb's copy keeps in-frame clones and lacks some. The table has approximately 260,000 clones, roughly 90% seen once. V lost 0 bases to trimming and J lost 3 bases; unmatched junction nucleotides: 6. From germline, CDR1 is SGHRS and CDR2 YFSETQ. CDR3 length: 16 amino acids. What was sequenced was peripheral blood. The chain joins TRBV5-1 to TRBJ1-3; 7 nucleotides agree with TRBD1. This clonotype was obtained from a woman between 40 and 55 years old who had recovered from COVID-19. The CDR3 reads CASSLVEGAYGNTIYF. The DNA of the CDR3 is TGCGCCAGCAGCTTGGTGGAGGGGGCGTATGGAAACACCATATATTTT.